This entry describes one TCR beta chain. Clones were sequenced by immunoSEQ multiplex PCR, and TCRdb holds only the in-frame ones, with some missing. The sample consists of roughly 80,000 clones, 92% of them appearing once. V was clipped by 6 bases and J by 6 bases, with 12 bases between them. Germline V lookup: CDR1 LNHDA, CDR2 SQIVND (reference sequence). The CDR3 totals 12 residues. This sample is part of a study of T cell changes during pregnancy in multiple sclerosis. This receptor was obtained from a female donor with multiple sclerosis, enrolled in a pregnancy study. The source was peripheral blood, collected before pregnancy. V and J are TRBV19 and TRBJ2-7; D uncertain. CDR3 sequence (DNA): TGTGCCAGTAGGCCTAGTGAAGGCGAGCAGTACTTC. Translating gives CASRPSEGEQYF.